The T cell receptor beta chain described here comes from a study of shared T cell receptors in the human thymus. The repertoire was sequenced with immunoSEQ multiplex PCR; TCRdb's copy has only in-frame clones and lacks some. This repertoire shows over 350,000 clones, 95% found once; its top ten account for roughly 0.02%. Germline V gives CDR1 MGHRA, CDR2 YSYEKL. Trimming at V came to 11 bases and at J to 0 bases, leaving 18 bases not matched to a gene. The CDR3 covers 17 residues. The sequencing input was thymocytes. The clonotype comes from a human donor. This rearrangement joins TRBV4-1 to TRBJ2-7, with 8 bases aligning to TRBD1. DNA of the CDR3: TGCGCCGGCCCGGCTACGGACAGGGCAGTCCACTCCTACGAGCAGTACTTC. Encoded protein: CAGPATDRAVHSYEQYF.